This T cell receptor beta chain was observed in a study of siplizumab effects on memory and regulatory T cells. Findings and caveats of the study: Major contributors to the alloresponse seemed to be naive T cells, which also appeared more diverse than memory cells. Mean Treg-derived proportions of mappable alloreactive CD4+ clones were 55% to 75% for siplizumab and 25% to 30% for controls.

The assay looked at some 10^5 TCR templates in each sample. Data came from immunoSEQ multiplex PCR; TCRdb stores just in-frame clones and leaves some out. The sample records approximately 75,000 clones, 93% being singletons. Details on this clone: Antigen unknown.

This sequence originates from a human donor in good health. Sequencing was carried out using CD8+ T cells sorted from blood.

CDR3 DNA: TGTGCCAGTATGGGGGGGGATACGCAGTATTTT. It translates to CASMGGDTQYF. The chain joins TRBV19 to TRBJ2-3, with TRBD2 matching 7 bases. Germline V gene data show CDR1 as LNHDA and CDR2 as SQIVND (reference sequence). This CDR3 has 11 residues. The J segment lost 6 bases and the V segment lost 7 bases, leaving 1 base of the junction unmatched.